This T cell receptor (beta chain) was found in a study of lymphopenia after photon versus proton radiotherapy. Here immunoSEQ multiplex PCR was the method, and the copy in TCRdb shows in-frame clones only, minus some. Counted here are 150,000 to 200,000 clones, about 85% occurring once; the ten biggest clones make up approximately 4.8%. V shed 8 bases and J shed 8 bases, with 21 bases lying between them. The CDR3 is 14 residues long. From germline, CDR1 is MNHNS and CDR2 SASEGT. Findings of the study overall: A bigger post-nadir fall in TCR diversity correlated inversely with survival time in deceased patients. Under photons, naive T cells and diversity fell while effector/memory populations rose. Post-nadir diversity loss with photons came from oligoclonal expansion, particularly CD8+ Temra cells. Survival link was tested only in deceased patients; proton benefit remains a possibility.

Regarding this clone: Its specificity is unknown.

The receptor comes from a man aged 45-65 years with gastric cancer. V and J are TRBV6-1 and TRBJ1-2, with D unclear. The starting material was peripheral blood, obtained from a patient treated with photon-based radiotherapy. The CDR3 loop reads CASLWETAREGYTF. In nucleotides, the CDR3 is TGTGCCAGCCTCTGGGAGACGGCAAGGGAAGGCTACACCTTC.